A single sample gave rise to the 31 T cell receptor beta chains below, sequenced in a study of OX40 agonist ivuxolimab in advanced cancers. Using immunoSEQ multiplex PCR, the repertoire was profiled, and TCRdb retains in-frame clones only, with some absent. The data show some 80,000 clones, approximately 95% seen once. Sequenced here: CD4+ or CD8+ T cells sorted from blood, sampled in a trial of the OX40 agonist ivuxolimab. These receptors all come from an adult with an advanced solid tumor such as melanoma, head and neck, liver or kidney cancer.

This chain joins TRBV13 and TRBJ2-1, with TRBD2 matching over 8 bases. The CDR3 extends over 17 amino acids. Germline CDR1 PRHDT, CDR2 FYEKMQ (reference sequence). V was pared by 1 base and J by 6 bases, with 11 bases of the junction left unmatched. The CDR3 loop is CASSLAGGTYRTNEQFF. The CDR3, as DNA: TGTGCCAGCAGCTTAGCGGGAGGGACCTATCGGACCAATGAGCAGTTCTTC.

V usage is TRBV4-1 and J usage is TRBJ1-2; D possibly corresponds to TRBD1 (5 bases). The CDR3 consists of 14 residues. The V gene's germline CDR1 is MGHRA and CDR2 YSYEKL. Trimming stripped 0 bases from V and 6 bases from J, with 11 bases between. The CDR3: CASSQDHRGNGYTF. In nucleotides, the CDR3 is TGCGCCAGCAGCCAAGATCACCGGGGGAATGGCTACACCTTC.

The chain combines TRBV5-5 with TRBJ2-3; unclear D gene. Germline CDR1 SGHKS, CDR2 YYEKEE (reference sequence). The CDR3 has 13 amino acids. Trimming pared 4 bases from V and 4 bases from J, leaving 10 bases between. CDR3 nucleotide sequence: TGTGCCAGCAGCCCCAGTGGGGCAGATACGCAGTATTTT. This codes for CASSPSGADTQYF.

The count of this clone is one. The V gene is TRBV27, the J gene TRBJ1-5; the D is unclear. Germline-derived CDR1 and CDR2 are MNHEY and SMNVEV (reference sequence). The CDR3 extends over 14 amino acids. With 4 bases removed from V and 3 bases from J, the gap between germline ends came to 10 bases. This CDR3 reads CASSSGFNNQPQHF. CDR3 bases: TGTGCCAGCAGTTCGGGGTTTAACAATCAGCCCCAGCATTTT.

The chain employs TRBV27 and TRBJ2-2, with unresolved D. The germline V and J ends were trimmed by 6 bases and 6 bases, with 14 bases remaining between them. CDR1 MNHEY and CDR2 SMNVEV come from the germline V gene (reference sequence). This CDR3 comprises 14 residues. Here the CDR3 DNA reads TGTGCCAGCAGCGTCGATATGTTTCCCGGGGAGCTGTTTTTT. Amino acid sequence: CASSVDMFPGELFF.

V gene TRBV5-6 combines with J gene TRBJ1-1; D is ambiguous. Deletions cut 3 bases from V and 0 bases from J, with 6 bases between. The CDR3 runs 13 residues. Germline CDR1 reads SGHDT; CDR2 reads YYEEEE. The CDR3 nucleotides are TGTGCCAGCAGCTACTTCATGAACACTGAAGCTTTCTTT. Translation gives CASSYFMNTEAFF. The whole variable domain, remainder taken from reference TRBV5-6 and TRBJ1-1, is DAGVTQSPTHLIKTRGQQVTLRCSPKSGHDTVSWYQQALGQGPQFIFQYYEEEERQRGNFPDRFSGHQFPNYSSELNVNALLLGDSALYLCASSYFMNTEAFFGQGTRLTVV.

The CDR3 region has the DNA TGTGCCAGCAGCCAAGATGGGACCTGGTCCCTCGAGCAGTACTTC. As protein: CASSQDGTWSLEQYF. The J gene is TRBJ2-7, the V gene TRBV21-1. TRBV21-1 is marked as a pseudogene. CDR3 length: 15 amino acids.

In this sample, this clone turned up a few times. This sequence joins TRBV9 and TRBJ1-5; D not certain. V was pared by 0 bases and J by 1 base, with 8 bases between. The germline V gene has CDR1 SGDLS and CDR2 YYNGEE. The CDR3 extends over 15 amino acids. The CDR3 reads CASSVGPGSNQPQHF. In nucleotides, the CDR3 is TGTGCCAGCAGCGTAGGGCCTGGGAGCAATCAGCCCCAGCATTTT.

The J gene is TRBJ2-3, the V gene TRBV4-1; unclear D gene. Trimming took off 1 base at V and 2 bases at J, with 10 bases between the two ends. The CDR3 has 15 amino acids. Per germline, CDR1 MGHRA and CDR2 YSYEKL. CDR3 nucleotides: TGCGCCAGCAGCCAAGGTCGGGCCTTCACAGATACGCAGTATTTT. It is translated as CASSQGRAFTDTQYF.

The rearrangement links TRBV9 to TRBJ1-1; D is undetermined. Germline CDR1 reads SGDLS; CDR2 reads YYNGEE. Trimming stripped 4 bases from V and 1 base from J, with 14 bases between. The CDR3 totals 15 residues. This CDR3 is CASSPLQEGNTEAFF. CDR3 bases: TGTGCCAGCAGCCCACTTCAGGAGGGGAACACTGAAGCTTTCTTT.

The chain is built from TRBV4-1 and TRBJ1-2, with a weak D call TRBD1 (5 bases). V lost 7 bases, J lost 3 bases, and 18 bases lay in between. This CDR3 region has 15 residues. Germline V gives CDR1 MGHRA, CDR2 YSYEKL. The CDR3 sequence is CASKPGGVGYYGYTF. CDR3 coding DNA: TGCGCCAGCAAGCCCGGGGGAGTCGGGTACTATGGCTACACCTTC.

This chain links TRBV27 with TRBJ2-2, with a weak D call TRBD1 (5 bases). The CDR3 extends over 14 amino acids. CDR1 and CDR2 from the germline V gene are MNHEY and SMNVEV (reference sequence). The V end was cut by 3 bases, the J end by 3 bases, with 8 bases between. In DNA form, the CDR3 reads TGTGCCAGCAGTTTGATAGGGGACACCGGGGAGCTGTTTTTT. Encoded protein: CASSLIGDTGELFF.

This clone appeared once. This sequence joins TRBV7-9 and TRBJ1-3; D is unclear. V was shortened by 1 base and J by 4 bases, with 14 bases between the two germline ends. The germline V gene has CDR1 SEHNR and CDR2 FQNEAQ (reference sequence). This CDR3 has 16 amino acids. CDR3 amino acids: CASSLVGVRAGNTIYF. The DNA of the CDR3 is TGTGCCAGCAGCTTAGTGGGCGTTCGAGCAGGAAACACCATATATTTT.

The V and J genes are TRBV28 and TRBJ1-2; D perhaps matches TRBD1 (6 bases). CDR1 and CDR2 (germline): MDHEN, SYDVKM. The CDR3 is 16 residues long. Trimming took 5 bases from V and 3 from J, leaving 19 bases between them. Here the CDR3 reads CASSRGPGGGYYGYTF. CDR3 sequence (DNA): TGTGCCAGCAGTCGAGGTCCTGGGGGGGGCTACTATGGCTACACCTTC.

The chain recombines TRBV19 with TRBJ2-5, with TRBD2 matching 7 bases. Per germline, CDR1 LNHDA and CDR2 SQIVND (reference sequence). The ends lost 4 bases at V and 1 base at J; junction bases unmatched: 9. The CDR3 spans 16 residues. This CDR3 is CASSTSTLAPQETQYF. In DNA form, the CDR3 reads TGTGCCAGTAGTACATCCACACTAGCGCCCCAAGAGACCCAGTACTTC.

The chain recombines TRBV7-7 with TRBJ2-7; D uncertain. The CDR3 consists of 16 residues. V lost 1 base and J 1 base, leaving 14 bases between the germline ends. Germline lookup yields CDR1 SSHAT and CDR2 FNYEAQ (reference sequence). The CDR3 here is CASSLDGQTLSYEQYF. CDR3 sequence (DNA): TGTGCCAGCAGCTTAGACGGGCAGACCCTTTCCTACGAGCAGTACTTC. The variable domain in full, with the rest retrieved from reference TRBV7-7 and TRBJ2-7, is GAGVSQSPRYKVTKRGQDVTLRCDPISSHATLYWYQQALGQGPEFLTYFNYEAQPDKSGLPSDRFSAERPEGSISTLTIQRTEQRDSAMYRCASSLDGQTLSYEQYFGPGTRLTVT.

The J gene is TRBJ2-7, the V gene TRBV29-1; D might be TRBD2 (5 bases). Looked up from germline, CDR1 is SQVTM and CDR2 is ANQGSEA. The CDR3 is made up of 11 amino acids. Trimming removed 3 bases from V and 3 bases from J, with 6 bases in between. CDR3 loop: CSVDGGYEQYF. Here the CDR3 DNA reads TGCAGCGTTGACGGAGGCTACGAGCAGTACTTC.

J is TRBJ2-1 and V is TRBV11-2; perhaps TRBD1 as D (6 bases). This CDR3 contains 19 residues. With 2 bases removed from V and 1 base from J, the gap between germline ends came to 21 bases. CDR1 is SGHAT, CDR2 FQNNGV, per germline. CDR3 sequence reads: CASSLIPLGTGPSYNEQFF. CDR3 DNA: TGTGCCAGCAGCTTAATCCCCCTAGGCACAGGGCCATCCTACAATGAGCAGTTCTTC.

The gene calls are TRBV27 and TRBJ2-5; 10 bases map to TRBD1. V gave up 10 bases and J gave up 4 bases; unmatched junction bases: 3. The CDR3 is 12 amino acids. In germline, CDR1 is MNHEY, CDR2 SMNVEV (reference sequence). The CDR3 coding sequence is TGTGCCACCGGGACAGGGGTAGAGACCCAGTACTTC. This encodes CATGTGVETQYF.

The J gene is TRBJ2-5, the V gene TRBV19, with 7 bases fitting TRBD2. Germline loops: CDR1 LNHDA, CDR2 SQIVND (reference sequence). V lost 3 bases to trimming and J lost 5 bases; unmatched junction nucleotides: 9. This CDR3 region has 15 residues. The CDR3 region is CASSIFAGVGETQYF. The CDR3 nucleotides read TGTGCCAGTAGTATCTTTGCGGGAGTTGGGGAGACCCAGTACTTC. Filled out from reference TRBV19 and TRBJ2-5, the complete variable domain reads DGGITQSPKYLFRKEGQNVTLSCEQNLNHDAMYWYRQDPGQGLRLIYYSQIVNDFQKGDIAEGYSVSREKKESFPLTVTSAQKNPTAFYLCASSIFAGVGETQYFGPGTRLLVL.

This chain joins TRBV27 and TRBJ2-7, with no clear D. The CDR3 sequence is 13 residues long. The germline V and J ends were trimmed by 3 bases and 5 bases, with 11 bases remaining between them. CDR1 and CDR2 (germline): MNHEY, SMNVEV (reference sequence). The CDR3 loop is CASSLTQWHEQYF. The CDR3 DNA is TGTGCCAGCAGTTTGACCCAATGGCACGAGCAGTACTTC.

This clone was counted once. This sequence joins TRBV7-7 and TRBJ2-1; 12 bases match TRBD2. Germline CDR1 reads SSHAT; CDR2 reads FNYEAQ (reference sequence). This CDR3 is 17 amino acids long. The junction had 14 bases not matched to a gene; V was cut back by 4 bases and J by 10 bases. DNA of the CDR3: TGTGCCAGCAGCTCTAACGAACTAGCGGGGGGTGAGGGGGAGCAGTTCTTC. Translating it yields CASSSNELAGGEGEQFF.

In its sample, this clone was seen a few times. The chain has TRBV6-5 and TRBJ1-5, with D perhaps matching TRBD1 (5 bases). Germline V gene lookup returns CDR1 MNHEY and CDR2 SVGAGI. This CDR3 spans 15 amino acids. The V gene lost 2 bases and the J gene lost 5 bases, with 13 bases spanning the gap. CDR3: CASSYGDSPHQPQHF. Written as DNA, the CDR3 is TGTGCCAGCAGTTACGGTGACAGCCCCCATCAGCCCCAGCATTTT.

The rearrangement uses TRBV6-6 and TRBJ1-1; D remains ambiguous. V was pared by 0 bases and J by 7 bases, with 0 bases between. This CDR3 spans 10 amino acids. CDR1 MNHNY and CDR2 SVGAGI come from the germline V gene (reference sequence). The CDR3 coding sequence is TGTGCCAGCAGTTACTCTGAAGCTTTCTTT. It is translated as CASSYSEAFF.

In this sample, this clone turned up a few times. The chain recombines TRBV6-4 with TRBJ2-1; 8 positions agree with TRBD2. Germline V gene sequence: CDR1 MRHNA, CDR2 SNTAGT. The CDR3 is made up of 15 amino acids. With 6 bases clipped from V and 9 bases from J, the junction kept 13 bases outside the gene matches. The CDR3 DNA reads as TGTGCCAGCAGCCCCGGGACTAGGGGGGTCCGTGAGCAGTTCTTC. The encoded protein is CASSPGTRGVREQFF.

CDR3 DNA sequence: TGTGCCAGTAGTATTGGCACGAGAGGGGCCAACGTCCTGACTTTC. Encoded protein: CASSIGTRGANVLTF. The chain joins TRBV19 to TRBJ2-6; D is ambiguous. Trimming pared 3 bases from V and 4 bases from J, leaving 10 bases between. This CDR3 is built from 15 residues. CDR1 LNHDA and CDR2 SQIVND come from the germline V gene (reference sequence). Drawing the rest from reference TRBV19 and TRBJ2-6, the complete variable domain is DGGITQSPKYLFRKEGQNVTLSCEQNLNHDAMYWYRQDPGQGLRLIYYSQIVNDFQKGDIAEGYSVSREKKESFPLTVTSAQKNPTAFYLCASSIGTRGANVLTFGAGSRLTVL.

This chain links TRBV6-4 with TRBJ1-1; 11 nucleotides align to TRBD1. The trim removed 5 bases at V and 8 bases at J, leaving 4 bases unmatched. Germline V gene sequence: CDR1 MRHNA, CDR2 SNTAGT. The CDR3 is 13 residues long. The CDR3 spells CASSLGQGAEAFF. Here the CDR3 DNA reads TGTGCCAGCAGTCTTGGACAGGGGGCAGAAGCTTTCTTT.

The rearrangement joins TRBV9 to TRBJ1-1; D gene ambiguous. Trimming took off 2 bases at V and 1 base at J, with 9 bases between the two ends. The CDR3 consists of 14 residues. Germline-derived CDR1 and CDR2 are SGDLS and YYNGEE. DNA for the CDR3: TGTGCCAGCAGCGTGGAGGAGGGGAACACTGAAGCTTTCTTT. Amino acid sequence: CASSVEEGNTEAFF.

This chain uses TRBV4-3 with TRBJ2-3, with TRBD2 as a possible D gene (5 bases). The germline gives CDR1 LGHNA, CDR2 YSLEER. Trimming shortened V by 1 base and J by 0 bases, and 14 bases separated the two germline ends. The CDR3 extends over 17 amino acids. In DNA, the CDR3 is TGCGCCAGCAGCCAAGTGTATCGGGGAACTAGCACAGATACGCAGTATTTT. This codes for CASSQVYRGTSTDTQYF.

The J gene is TRBJ2-7, the V gene TRBV27, with 11 bases lining up with TRBD1. Germline V CDR1 and CDR2: MNHEY, SMNVEV (reference sequence). With V trimmed by 2 bases and J by 5 bases, 5 bases remained unmatched. CDR3 length: 15 amino acids. CDR3 amino acids: CASSLIGTGGDEQYF. The CDR3 DNA reads as TGTGCCAGCAGTTTAATTGGGACAGGGGGTGACGAGCAGTACTTC.

V usage is TRBV4-1 and J usage is TRBJ2-3; TRBD2 aligns across 10 bases. The CDR3 is made up of 16 amino acids. The J segment lost 6 bases and the V segment lost 1 base, leaving 7 bases of the junction unmatched. Germline assignment: CDR1 MGHRA and CDR2 YSYEKL. The CDR3 coding sequence is TGCGCCAGCAGCCAAGTTCAGCTAGCGGGAGCGGATACGCAGTATTTT. Translation: CASSQVQLAGADTQYF.